This T cell receptor beta chain was observed in a study of CD8 T cells in Susac syndrome. Bulk CD8+ and CD4+ cells came from magnetic negative isolation; CD8+ TEMRA by FACS. The CDR3 loop spans 12 amino acids. The V end was cut by 5 bases, the J end by 7 bases, with 9 bases between. Germline CDR1 reads SGDLS; CDR2 reads YYNGEE. An input of roughly 0.5 to 1 ug of RNA was subjected to reverse transcription using random hexamers. Across 54 Vbeta and 13 Jbeta, TCR beta CDR3 was amplified with immunoSEQ multiplex PCR. A single record per CDR3 protein comes from TCRdb applying MiXCR to the immunoSEQ multiplex PCR reads. The sample carries over 150,000 distinct CDR3 sequences, 90% to 95% recorded once.

The clonotype was recovered from a human donor with multiple sclerosis. This chain links TRBV9 with TRBJ2-2, with D perhaps matching TRBD1 (6 bases). The sample comprised CD4+ T cells from PBMCs. The CDR3 protein is CASSTGNGELFF. The CDR3 DNA follows: TGTGCCAGCAGTACAGGGAACGGGGAGCTGTTTTTT.